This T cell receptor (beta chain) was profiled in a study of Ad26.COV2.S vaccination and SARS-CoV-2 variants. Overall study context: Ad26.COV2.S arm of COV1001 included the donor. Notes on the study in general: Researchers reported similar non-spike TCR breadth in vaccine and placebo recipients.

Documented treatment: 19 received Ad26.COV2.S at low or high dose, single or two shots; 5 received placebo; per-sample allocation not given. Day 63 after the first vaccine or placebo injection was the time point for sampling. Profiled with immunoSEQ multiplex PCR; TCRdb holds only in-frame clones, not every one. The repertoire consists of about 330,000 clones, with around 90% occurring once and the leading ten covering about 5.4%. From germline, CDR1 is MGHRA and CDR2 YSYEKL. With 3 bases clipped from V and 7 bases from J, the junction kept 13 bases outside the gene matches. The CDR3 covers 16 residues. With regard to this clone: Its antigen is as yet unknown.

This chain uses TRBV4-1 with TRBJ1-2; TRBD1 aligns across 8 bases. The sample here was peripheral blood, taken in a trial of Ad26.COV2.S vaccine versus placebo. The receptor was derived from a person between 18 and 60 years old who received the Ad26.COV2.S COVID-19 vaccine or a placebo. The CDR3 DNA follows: TGCGCCAGCAGCCACTTACTCCGGGACAGGATGGGTGGCTACACCTTC. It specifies CASSHLLRDRMGGYTF.